These 27 T cell receptor beta chains share one sample of origin, sequenced in a study of cytomegalovirus exposure and HLA in healthy donors. The PCR employed 60 Vbeta primers together with 13 Jbeta primers. The protocol was immunoSEQ multiplex PCR, while the TCRdb copy is restricted to in-frame clones and leaves out a portion. The sample lists more than 100,000 clones, 65% to 80% seen once, with approximately 1.6% in the top ten. Sequenced sample: PBMCs. Receptors were obtained from a woman under 30 in good health and CMV-seronegative.

The rearrangement uses TRBV19 and TRBJ1-4, with a tentative D call TRBD1 (5 bases). V was trimmed by 3 bases and J by 8 bases, leaving 25 bases between them. Germline lookup yields CDR1 LNHDA and CDR2 SQIVND (reference sequence). This CDR3 region has 18 residues. CDR3 nucleotide sequence: TGTGCCAGTAGTATCGACCTAGACTCAGGGCTAAGTCAAGAAAAACTGTTTTTT. This gives the protein CASSIDLDSGLSQEKLFF.

This clone was observed a single time. This sequence joins TRBV6-4 and TRBJ2-1; perhaps TRBD2 as D (6 bases). The germline gives CDR1 MRHNA, CDR2 SNTAGT. This CDR3 has 15 amino acids. V lost 2 bases, J lost 3 bases, and 11 bases lay in between. CDR3 DNA: TGTGCCAGCAGTGACGAGGGACTGGGCTACAATGAGCAGTTCTTC. Its protein is CASSDEGLGYNEQFF.

The rearrangement joins TRBV9 to TRBJ2-5; unclear D gene. Trimming removed 0 bases from V and 0 bases from J, with 6 bases in between. The germline V gene encodes CDR1 SGDLS and CDR2 YYNGEE. The CDR3 covers 14 residues. The CDR3 DNA reads as TGTGCCAGCAGCGTAGATTCGTACCAAGAGACCCAGTACTTC. Encoded protein: CASSVDSYQETQYF.

The gene calls are TRBV29-1 and TRBJ1-1, with TRBD1 matching 10 bases. Unmatched junction bases numbered 15, after V lost 7 bases and J lost 7 bases. Germline loops: CDR1 SQVTM, CDR2 ANQGSEA. The CDR3 sequence is 15 residues long. The CDR3 coding sequence is TGCAGCGCGCTCTCGGGGACAGGGGCATTTGATGAAGCTTTCTTT. This gives the protein CSALSGTGAFDEAFF.

In this sample, this clone turned up once. V gene TRBV5-6 combines with J gene TRBJ2-7; tentatively, D is TRBD1 (5 bases). The CDR3 length is 13 residues. Per the germline V gene, CDR1 is SGHDT and CDR2 is YYEEEE. Trimming left V 6 bases short and J 2 bases short, with 12 bases between. As DNA, the CDR3 is TGTGCCAGCACCTGGGGCAGGACCTACGAGCAGTACTTC. This translates into CASTWGRTYEQYF.

The chain carries TRBV15 and TRBJ2-2; D gene ambiguous. The CDR3 has 14 amino acids. V was pared by 5 bases and J by 5 bases, with 12 bases between. Germline CDR1 reads LNHNV; CDR2 reads YYDKDF (reference sequence). The CDR3 coding sequence is TGTGCCACCAGCGGATACGCGGTGACCGGGGAGCTGTTTTTT. This gives the protein CATSGYAVTGELFF.

This clone has only a few counts. V gene TRBV30 combines with J gene TRBJ2-7, with D perhaps TRBD2 (6 bases). Germline CDR1 GTSNPN, CDR2 SVGIG (reference sequence). The V end was cut by 1 base, the J end by 1 base, with 11 bases between. The CDR3 covers 14 residues. This CDR3 is CAWSAGGKSYEQYF. For the CDR3, the DNA is TGTGCCTGGAGTGCTGGCGGGAAATCCTACGAGCAGTACTTC.

The rearrangement joins TRBV19 to TRBJ2-7; 9 bases align to TRBD2. After removal of 4 bases from V and 4 bases from J, the junction contained 8 bases not matched to a gene. Germline CDR1 LNHDA, CDR2 SQIVND (reference sequence). The CDR3 sequence is 15 residues long. Here the CDR3 reads CASSSLRAGGYEQYF. Written as DNA, the CDR3 is TGTGCCAGTAGTAGTCTTAGAGCGGGAGGTTACGAGCAGTACTTC.

This chain links TRBV4-2 with TRBJ2-7, with 8 bases that match TRBD2. There are 15 residues in the CDR3. Germline V gene lookup returns CDR1 LGHNA and CDR2 YNFKEQ. Trimming cost V 4 bases and J 3 bases; bases outside gene matches: 8. The CDR3 protein is CASSLAAGEYYEQYF. As DNA, the CDR3 is TGTGCCAGCAGCCTAGCAGCGGGGGAATACTACGAGCAGTACTTC.

This clone was recorded once. The CDR3 DNA reads TGTGCCAGCAGCGATTGGGGACTAGGCACAGATACGCAGTATTTT. Translating gives CASSDWGLGTDTQYF. The V and J genes are TRBV5-4 and TRBJ2-3; 8 nucleotides align to TRBD2. V dropped 4 bases and J dropped 1; count of bases not matched to a gene: 5. Germline V gene data show CDR1 as SGHNT and CDR2 as YYREEE (reference sequence). The CDR3 consists of 15 residues.

V is TRBV7-7 and J is TRBJ2-5; weak D call: TRBD2 (7 bases). CDR3 length: 15 amino acids. The ends were cut back, 4 bases at V and 4 bases at J, with 16 bases in the middle. Germline V gene lookup returns CDR1 SSHAT and CDR2 FNYEAQ (reference sequence). This chain's CDR3 is CASSSLGGRLETQYF. In DNA, the CDR3 is TGTGCCAGCAGCTCCCTGGGGGGGCGCCTAGAGACCCAGTACTTC.

J is TRBJ2-3 and V is TRBV27; no firm D call. The CDR3 loop spans 13 amino acids. Germline V gives CDR1 MNHEY, CDR2 SMNVEV (reference sequence). The CDR3 sequence is CSAAGRSTDTQYF. The CDR3 DNA sequence: TGTTCTGCGGCCGGCCGTAGCACAGATACGCAGTATTTT.

The rearrangement joins TRBV23-1 to TRBJ2-5; D might be TRBD2 (5 bases). TRBV23-1 is filed as an ORF, its function uncertain. The CDR3 covers 13 residues. V shed 10 bases and J shed 1 base, with 13 bases lying between them. CDR3 sequence reads: CATTRSGQETQYF. The DNA for the CDR3 is TGCGCCACTACGAGGAGCGGCCAAGAGACCCAGTACTTC.

V is TRBV27 and J is TRBJ1-5, with D possibly TRBD1 on 5 matching bases. This CDR3 has 14 amino acids. V was pared by 10 bases and J by 4 bases, with 17 bases between. Germline-derived CDR1 and CDR2 are MNHEY and SMNVEV (reference sequence). CDR3 nucleotide sequence: TGTGCCACGCGGGACGGACGGGGGAATCAGCCCCAGCATTTT. This translates into CATRDGRGNQPQHF.

J is TRBJ2-7 and V is TRBV5-1; D unclear. The CDR3 runs to 14 residues. V lost 3 bases and J lost 3, with 13 bases in between. The germline CDR1 and CDR2 sequences are SGHRS and YFSETQ. The CDR3 bases are TGCGCCAGCAGCTGGAAGGCCGCGGACTACGAGCAGTACTTC. It codes for CASSWKAADYEQYF.

The rearrangement joins TRBV21-1 to TRBJ1-4; TRBD1 reflects the table's D call only, with no check against the DNA. TRBV21-1 is designated a pseudogene. CDR3 size: 13 residues. The CDR3 nucleotides read TGTGCCAGCTGGAGAACAGGAACTGAAAAACTGTTTTTT. Residues: CASWRTGTEKLFF.

This chain links TRBV18 with TRBJ1-2; weak D call: TRBD1 (6 bases). The CDR3 is made up of 15 amino acids. Trimming left V 2 bases short and J 5 bases short, with 15 bases between. Per germline, CDR1 KGHSH and CDR2 LQKENI. In DNA, the CDR3 is TGTGCCAGCTCACCAGGTGTCGGGACACAATATGGCTACACCTTC. This encodes CASSPGVGTQYGYTF.

The chain is built from TRBV19 and TRBJ2-3; 8 nucleotides match TRBD2. After removal of 1 base from V and 2 bases from J, the junction contained 8 bases not matched to a gene. This CDR3 contains 17 residues. Germline CDR1 LNHDA, CDR2 SQIVND (reference sequence). The CDR3 coding sequence is TGTGCCAGTAGTATAGGACTAGCGAGGAGTTACACAGATACGCAGTATTTT. This gives the protein CASSIGLARSYTDTQYF.

This chain links TRBV6-5 with TRBJ2-1, with 9 bases identical to TRBD2. CDR1 is MNHEY, CDR2 SVGAGI, per germline. The CDR3 length is 14 residues. V was clipped by 11 bases and J by 6 bases; unmatched bases: 11. DNA of the CDR3: TGTGCCGCTAGGACCGGGACTAGCTTCAATGAGCAGTTCTTC. This gives the protein CAARTGTSFNEQFF.

J is TRBJ1-1 and V is TRBV1; TRBD1 is taken as the D call from the table, unchecked against the DNA. TRBV1 is listed as a pseudogene. The CDR3 runs 17 residues. DNA of the CDR3: TGCACCAGCAGCCAACCATATCGCCGCGGACAGGGCACTGAAGCTTTCTTT. As protein: CTSSQPYRRGQGTEAFF.

The chain joins TRBV18 to TRBJ2-1, with 7 bases that match TRBD1. CDR3 size: 15 residues. J was trimmed by 15 bases and V by 7 bases; bases with no gene match: 21. Germline V gene lookup returns CDR1 KGHSH and CDR2 LQKENI. CDR3 DNA: TGTGCCAGCTTTCCTCGACGTGCCACAGGGGACCCCCCGTTCTTC. As protein: CASFPRRATGDPPFF.

This clone was observed a few times. The CDR3 bases are TGTGCCAGCAGTTACTCTCGGGACAGGGGATCGCTAGGAAACACCATATATTTT. It translates to CASSYSRDRGSLGNTIYF. V is TRBV6-7 and J is TRBJ1-3; 10 bases match TRBD1. TRBV6-7 is known as an ORF, though its function is uncertain. The CDR3 is made up of 18 amino acids. With V trimmed by 0 bases and J by 4 bases, 9 bases remained unmatched.

The chain carries TRBV27 and TRBJ1-2; TRBD1 aligns across 7 bases. Germline V lookup: CDR1 MNHEY, CDR2 SMNVEV (reference sequence). Trimming removed 5 bases from V and 11 bases from J; junction bases left unmatched: 8. The CDR3 runs to 12 residues. The CDR3 loop reads CASSSRQGRYTF. DNA for the CDR3: TGTGCCAGCAGTAGCAGACAGGGTAGATACACCTTC.

The chain carries TRBV5-6 and TRBJ1-1; 8 bases are shared with TRBD1. The CDR3 totals 14 residues. J lost 6 bases, V lost 5 bases, and 9 bases had no gene match. Germline lookup yields CDR1 SGHDT and CDR2 YYEEEE. CDR3 region: CASSRIRTGPEAFF. The DNA for the CDR3 is TGTGCCAGCAGTCGTATAAGGACAGGGCCTGAAGCTTTCTTT.

The chain has TRBV6-1 and TRBJ1-3; a weak D match, TRBD1 (6 bases). In germline, CDR1 is MNHNS, CDR2 SASEGT. Trimming pared 2 bases from V and 7 bases from J, leaving 15 bases between. This CDR3 region has 15 residues. The DNA for the CDR3 is TGTGCCAGCAGTGAAAGGGGGGGTGGGCTGAACACCATATATTTT. Translating gives CASSERGGGLNTIYF.

The V call is TRBV9, the J call TRBJ1-1; possible D gene TRBD1, 6 bases. CDR1 and CDR2 from the germline V gene are SGDLS and YYNGEE. V gave up 2 bases and J gave up 1 base, with 12 bases separating them. This CDR3 region has 15 residues. CDR3 coding DNA: TGTGCCAGCAGCGTCGGGGGGGCTGAGAACACTGAAGCTTTCTTT. Encoded protein: CASSVGGAENTEAFF.

This clone was observed once. The chain joins TRBV7-9 to TRBJ2-2, with 10 bases fitting TRBD1. The CDR3 extends over 18 amino acids. The junction had 11 bases not matched to a gene; V was cut back by 4 bases and J by 3 bases. CDR1 and CDR2 from the germline V gene are SEHNR and FQNEAQ (reference sequence). The CDR3 is CASSYLGGTGEDTGELFF. The CDR3 DNA reads as TGTGCCAGCAGCTATTTGGGGGGGACAGGGGAGGACACCGGGGAGCTGTTTTTT.